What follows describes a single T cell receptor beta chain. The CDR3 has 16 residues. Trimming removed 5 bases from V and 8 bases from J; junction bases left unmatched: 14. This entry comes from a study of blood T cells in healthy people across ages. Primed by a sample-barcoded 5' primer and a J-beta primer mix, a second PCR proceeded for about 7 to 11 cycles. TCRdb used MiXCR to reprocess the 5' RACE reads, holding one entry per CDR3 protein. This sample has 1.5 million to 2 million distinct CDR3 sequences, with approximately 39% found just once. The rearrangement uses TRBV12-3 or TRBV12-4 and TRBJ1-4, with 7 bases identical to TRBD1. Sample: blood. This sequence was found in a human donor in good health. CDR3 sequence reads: CASSGDSGITGEKLFF. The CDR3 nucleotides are TGTGCCAGCAGTGGGGACAGCGGTATTACGGGAGAAAAACTGTTTTTT.